What follows describes a single TCR beta chain. What it binds is not known. The source of the sample is a study of read filtering for tumor transcriptome and immune sequencing. Study outcomes and limitations: Correlation between methods rose after single-read clonotypes were removed.

The library was built from 400 ng RNA with molecular barcoded adaptors for alpha/delta and beta/gamma chains. Via MiXCR, TCRdb re-called the reads, giving one row per CDR3 protein. This repertoire shows tens of thousands of distinct CDR3 sequences, roughly 21% found once; its top ten account for roughly 10%. With 3 bases removed from V and 1 base from J, the gap between germline ends came to 13 bases. Germline lookup yields CDR1 DFQATT and CDR2 SNEGSKA (reference sequence). This CDR3 spans 15 amino acids. The chain links TRBV20-1 to TRBJ1-5, with D maybe TRBD1 (6 bases). This clonotype was sampled from a donor at least 40 years old with multiple myeloma. The specimen sequenced was a population of CD138-negative cells sorted from bone marrow. The CDR3 coding sequence is TGCAGTGCTAGTGGTGACAGGAGGAGCAATCAGCCCCAGCATTTT. Amino acids: CSASGDRRSNQPQHF.